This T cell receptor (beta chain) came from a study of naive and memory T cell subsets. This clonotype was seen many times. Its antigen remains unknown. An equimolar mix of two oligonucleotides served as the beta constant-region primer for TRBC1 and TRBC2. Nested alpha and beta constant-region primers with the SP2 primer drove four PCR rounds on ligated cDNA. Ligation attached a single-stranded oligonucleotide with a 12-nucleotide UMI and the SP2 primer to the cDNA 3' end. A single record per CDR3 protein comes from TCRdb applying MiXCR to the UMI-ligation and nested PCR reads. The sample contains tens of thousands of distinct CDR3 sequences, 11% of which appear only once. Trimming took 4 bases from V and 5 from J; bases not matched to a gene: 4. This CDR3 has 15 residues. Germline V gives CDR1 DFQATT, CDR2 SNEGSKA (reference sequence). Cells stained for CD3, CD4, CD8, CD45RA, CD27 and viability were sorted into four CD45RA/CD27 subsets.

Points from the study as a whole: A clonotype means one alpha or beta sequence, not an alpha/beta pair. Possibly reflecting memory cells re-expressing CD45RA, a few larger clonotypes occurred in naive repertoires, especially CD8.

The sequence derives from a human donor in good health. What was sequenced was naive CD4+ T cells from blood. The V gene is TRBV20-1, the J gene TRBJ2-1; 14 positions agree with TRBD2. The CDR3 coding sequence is TGCAGTGCTACCCGGGGACTAGCGGGGGACAATGAGCAGTTCTTC. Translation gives CSATRGLAGDNEQFF.